The next 10 T cell receptor beta chains were all read from a single sample in a study of shared clonotypes between healthy human individuals. Sequenced by immunoSEQ multiplex PCR; TCRdb stores in-frame clones only, minus some. The sample yields about 470,000 clones, 75% to 85% seen once. Sequences were obtained from PBMCs. The receptors originated from a woman in her forties in good health. Some clones in this sample may be carry-over from other donors' samples.

The gene calls are TRBV10-2 and TRBJ2-1, with D unresolved. The CDR3 is made up of 12 amino acids. Per the germline V gene, CDR1 is WSHSY and CDR2 is SAAADI. Trimming removed 5 bases at V and 8 bases at J, with 10 bases between. CDR3 nucleotide sequence: TGCGCCAGCAGTAGTTCCGGCCATGAGCAGTTCTTC. It yields the protein CASSSSGHEQFF.

V gene TRBV2 combines with J gene TRBJ2-4; possible D gene TRBD1, 6 bases. V was clipped by 11 bases and J by 2 bases, with 13 bases between them. CDR3 size: 13 residues. The V gene's germline CDR1 is SNHLY and CDR2 FYNNEI. CDR3 DNA: TGTGCCCAAGCCAGGGGTACCAAAAACATTCAGTACTTC. It specifies CAQARGTKNIQYF. The full variable domain, with the rest looked up from reference TRBV2 and TRBJ2-4, is EPEVTQTPSHQVTQMGQEVILRCVPISNHLYFYWYRQILGQKVEFLVSFYNNEISEKSEIFDDQFSVERPDGSNFTLKIRSTKLEDSAMYFCAQARGTKNIQYFGAGTRLSVL.

In its sample, this clone was seen a few times. This chain links TRBV28 with TRBJ2-7; 7 bases match TRBD2. Germline lookup yields CDR1 MDHEN and CDR2 SYDVKM. J was trimmed by 5 bases and V by 6 bases; bases with no gene match: 13. The CDR3 contains 15 residues. The CDR3 region is CASRLRRTSPHEQYF. CDR3 nucleotides: TGTGCCAGCAGACTCCGCAGGACTAGTCCCCACGAGCAGTACTTC.

This clone was recorded only once. The chain carries TRBV5-4 and TRBJ1-1; D unclear. The V gene's germline CDR1 is SGHNT and CDR2 YYREEE (reference sequence). The germline V and J ends were trimmed by 2 bases and 0 bases, with 17 bases remaining between them. The CDR3 runs to 17 residues. The CDR3 sequence: CASSLAGSLYMNTEAFF. In DNA form, the CDR3 reads TGTGCCAGCAGCTTAGCCGGGTCCCTATACATGAACACTGAAGCTTTCTTT.

This chain links TRBV29-1 with TRBJ2-7, with D maybe TRBD1 (6 bases). This CDR3 comprises 14 residues. V was clipped by 4 bases and J by 4 bases, with 17 bases between them. In germline, CDR1 is SQVTM, CDR2 ANQGSEA. CDR3 sequence: CSVANPDRRYEQYF. The CDR3 nucleotides read TGCAGCGTTGCTAACCCGGACAGAAGATACGAGCAGTACTTC.

The V and J genes are TRBV28 and TRBJ1-2, with D tentatively TRBD1 (6 bases). CDR3 length: 12 residues. The V gene lost 10 bases and the J gene lost 11 bases, with 20 bases spanning the gap. Germline loops: CDR1 MDHEN, CDR2 SYDVKM. The CDR3 protein is CATSTGEERYTF. In nucleotides, the CDR3 is TGTGCCACCTCGACAGGAGAAGAGAGGTACACCTTC.

The V call is TRBV27, the J call TRBJ1-6; D is unclear. Trimming left V 2 bases short and J 3 bases short, with 17 bases between. This CDR3 has 18 amino acids. From germline, CDR1 is MNHEY and CDR2 SMNVEV (reference sequence). This chain's CDR3 is CASSLTTPTRDYNSPLHF. The CDR3 bases are TGTGCCAGCAGTTTAACCACCCCGACACGAGACTATAATTCACCCCTCCACTTT.

This clone was observed once. This chain links TRBV18 with TRBJ2-3, with TRBD2 as a possible D gene (5 bases). The V end lost 3 bases, the J end lost 4 bases, and 20 bases lay between the germline ends. The CDR3 spans 17 residues. Germline loops: CDR1 KGHSH, CDR2 LQKENI. In DNA, the CDR3 is TGTGCCAGCTCACCCACCACTAGGGCGAAGGCAGCAGATACGCAGTATTTT. Amino acid sequence: CASSPTTRAKAADTQYF.

The chain carries TRBV15 and TRBJ2-1; the match to TRBD2 covers 7 bases. Trimming at V came to 1 base and at J to 6 bases, leaving 15 bases not matched to a gene. Germline-derived CDR1 and CDR2 are LNHNV and YYDKDF (reference sequence). CDR3 length: 18 amino acids. The CDR3 coding sequence is TGTGCCACCAGCAGAGTACAGAGAAGCGGGACCGAACTCAATGAGCAGTTCTTC. Its translation: CATSRVQRSGTELNEQFF.

This chain joins TRBV9 and TRBJ1-2; tentatively, D is TRBD1 (6 bases). CDR3 size: 14 residues. Trimming pared 2 bases from V and 4 bases from J, leaving 12 bases between. The germline V gene encodes CDR1 SGDLS and CDR2 YYNGEE. CDR3: CASSVRDTSYGYTF. CDR3 bases: TGTGCCAGCAGCGTCCGGGACACCTCCTATGGCTACACCTTC.